A selection of T cell receptor beta chains follows, all from one sample in a study of blood T cell repertoires in COVID-19. TCRdb keeps only in-frame clones here, not all; method: immunoSEQ multiplex PCR. The sample holds approximately 220,000 clones; approximately 80% are singletons and the top ten take 1.3%. The sequenced material came from PBMCs or T cells enriched from blood (not recorded which). The receptors were gathered from a woman in her 40s with acute COVID-19. Both conserved end residues are part of each CDR3. A D gene is named only where the DNA matches it firmly. Clone sizes are given selectively: once, few, many, or a class where the clone is expanded.

cdr3_length j_call clone_size d_call v_call cdr3_nt cdr3_aa
14 TRBJ2-1 . TRBD2 TRBV6-5 TGTGCCAGCACATACCAGCGGGGGGATTCTGAGCAGTTCTTC CASTYQRGDSEQFF
17 TRBJ1-1 once TRBD1 TRBV19 TGTGCCAGTAGTATAGTCGACAGGGGACGCGCGAACACTGAAGCTTTCTTT CASSIVDRGRANTEAFF
14 TRBJ2-3 . TRBD2 TRBV6-5 TGTGCCAGCAGGACTAGCCGCTACACAGATACGCAGTATTTT CASRTSRYTDTQYF
16 TRBJ1-1 few TRBD1 TRBV18 TGTGCCAGCTCGCGGGTAGGACAGGGGGCATTTACTGAAGCTTTCTTT CASSRVGQGAFTEAFF
14 TRBJ2-7 . . TRBV21-1 TGTGCCAGCCCCCCTGACAGGGTAGGTAACGAGCAGTACTTC CASPPDRVGNEQYF
12 TRBJ2-5 . . TRBV3-1/TRBV3-2 TGTGCCAGCAGGACTAGCCAAGAGACCCAGTACTTC CASRTSQETQYF
13 TRBJ1-4 . TRBD1 TRBV6-5 TGTGCCGTATCACAGGGGCCTAATGAAAAACTGTTTTTT CAVSQGPNEKLFF
14 TRBJ2-2 . TRBD1 TRBV19 TGTGCCAGTGCCGGGACAGGGACCACCGGGGAGCTGTTTTTT CASAGTGTTGELFF
13 TRBJ1-2 . . TRBV28 TGTGCCAGCAGTGCCCCCCCCGGGGATGGCTACACCTTC CASSAPPGDGYTF
18 TRBJ2-4 . TRBD2 TRBV7-8 TGTGCCAGCAGCTTAGATGGCGGGAGGGCCGGGGCCAAAAACATTCAGTACTTC CASSLDGGRAGAKNIQYF
14 TRBJ2-5 . . TRBV18 TGTGCCAGCTCACCAATTTCCAAACAAGAGACCCAGTACTTC CASSPISKQETQYF
14 TRBJ2-7 . TRBD1 TRBV27 TGTGCCAGCAGTTCCGGACAGGGCTCCTACGAGCAGTACTTC CASSSGQGSYEQYF
13 TRBJ1-2 . TRBD1 TRBV29-1 TGCAGCGCGATACGACAGGGGGCGAAAGGCTACACCTTC CSAIRQGAKGYTF
14 TRBJ1-5 . . TRBV2 TGTGCCAGCATTGAAGACAGGAGGGGTCAGCCCCAGCATTTT CASIEDRRGQPQHF
13 TRBJ2-1 . . TRBV14 TGTGCCAGCAGCCCCCGAATGGCGGATGAGCAGTTCTTC CASSPRMADEQFF
15 TRBJ2-3 . . TRBV14 TGTGCCAGCAGCCATATGGAGCGGAGCACAGATACGCAGTATTTT CASSHMERSTDTQYF
12 TRBJ2-7 once . TRBV28 TGTGCCAGCATGGACAGCTCCTACGAGCAGTACTTC CASMDSSYEQYF
13 TRBJ1-2 . . TRBV27 TGTGCCAGCACCTCAAGGGGAACGGATGGCTACACCTTC CASTSRGTDGYTF
14 TRBJ2-5 . TRBD2 TRBV9 TGTGCCAGCAGCCCCCGGCTAGCGGAAGAGACCCAGTACTTC CASSPRLAEETQYF
15 TRBJ1-1 few . TRBV9 TGTGCCAGCAGCGTAGGTCTTTCCGTGAACACTGAAGCTTTCTTT CASSVGLSVNTEAFF
13 TRBJ2-7 once . TRBV2 TGTGCCAGCAGGTTAGCTCCCGCCTACGAGCAGTACTTC CASRLAPAYEQYF
15 TRBJ2-7 . TRBD1 TRBV27 TGTGCCAGCAGTAGACAGGGACAGGGGGTCTACGAGCAGTACTTC CASSRQGQGVYEQYF
13 TRBJ1-2 . . TRBV19 TGTGCCAGTAGTCCGATCGACAGCTATGGCTACACCTTC CASSPIDSYGYTF
17 TRBJ2-3 . . TRBV12-2 TGTGCGGTCCGCAACCAGACTAGGACGGCTTTCACAGATACGCAGTATTTT CAVRNQTRTAFTDTQYF
15 TRBJ2-2 . TRBD2 TRBV28 TGTGCCAGCACCCTGACTAGCGGGACGGGCGGGGAGCTGTTTTTT CASTLTSGTGGELFF
11 TRBJ2-5 few . TRBV20-1 TGCAGTGCAGACAGGAGGGAGACCCAGTACTTC CSADRRETQYF
16 TRBJ2-3 . . TRBV21-1 TGTGCCAGCAGCAAGGCCCGGGGAAAGGTTACAGATACGCAGTATTTT CASSKARGKVTDTQYF
14 TRBJ1-2 few TRBD1 TRBV7-8 TGTGCCAGCAGCCTGGGACAGGGGAACTATGGCTACACCTTC CASSLGQGNYGYTF
16 TRBJ2-5 . TRBD2 TRBV3-1/TRBV3-2 TGTGCCAGCAGCCAGAGGTCTAGCGGGGTAGAAGAGACCCAGTACTTC CASSQRSSGVEETQYF
12 TRBJ1-1 . . TRBV6-4 TGTGCCAGCAGGCCCGGGAACACTGAAGCTTTCTTT CASRPGNTEAFF
16 TRBJ2-2 . TRBD1 TRBV5-1 TGCGCCAGCAGCTGGACAGGGGGCGCGGACACCGGGGAGCTGTTTTTT CASSWTGGADTGELFF
14 TRBJ2-7 . TRBD2 TRBV11-2 TGTGCCAGCGGCCCCCCACCGGGAGGGCCTGGGCAGTACTTC CASGPPPGGPGQYF
14 TRBJ2-1 . TRBD1 TRBV15 TGTGCCACCAGCACAGGGGGCTCCTACAATGAGCAGTTCTTC CATSTGGSYNEQFF
15 TRBJ1-2 . TRBD1 TRBV5-1 TGCGCCAGCAGCTTGGTGGGGGACAGGGTTGGAGGCTACACCTTC CASSLVGDRVGGYTF
14 TRBJ2-7 . . TRBV14 TGTGCCAGCAGCCAGGGTGACAGGTGGTACGAGCAGTACTTC CASSQGDRWYEQYF
20 TRBJ1-5 . . TRBV21-1 TGTGCCAGCAGCAAAGCGCTATTGAGAGGGGGACGGTTCGGTCATCAGCCCCAGCATTTT CASSKALLRGGRFGHQPQHF
12 TRBJ2-7 . TRBD1 TRBV28 TGTGCCACCGGGACAGGGTCTTACGAGCAGTACTTC CATGTGSYEQYF
12 TRBJ1-2 . TRBD1 TRBV29-1 TGCAGCGTTGGGACAGGGGGTGGTGGCTACACCTTC CSVGTGGGGYTF
16 TRBJ1-3 . TRBD1 TRBV23-1 TGCGCCAGCAGCCAGGGGGACGGCAGCTCTGGAAACACCATATATTTT CASSQGDGSSGNTIYF
15 TRBJ2-7 . TRBD1 TRBV7-9 TGTGCCAGCAGCTTATTCTCCCAGGGGGTGCATGAGCAGTACTTC CASSLFSQGVHEQYF
15 TRBJ1-1 . . TRBV4-1 TGCGCCAGCAGCCAAGAACTTTGGGGGGACACTGAAGCTTTCTTT CASSQELWGDTEAFF
12 TRBJ2-5 once TRBD2 TRBV6-2/TRBV6-3 TGTGCCAGCAGTGCTCTAGCGGGGGGTCCGTACTTC CASSALAGGPYF